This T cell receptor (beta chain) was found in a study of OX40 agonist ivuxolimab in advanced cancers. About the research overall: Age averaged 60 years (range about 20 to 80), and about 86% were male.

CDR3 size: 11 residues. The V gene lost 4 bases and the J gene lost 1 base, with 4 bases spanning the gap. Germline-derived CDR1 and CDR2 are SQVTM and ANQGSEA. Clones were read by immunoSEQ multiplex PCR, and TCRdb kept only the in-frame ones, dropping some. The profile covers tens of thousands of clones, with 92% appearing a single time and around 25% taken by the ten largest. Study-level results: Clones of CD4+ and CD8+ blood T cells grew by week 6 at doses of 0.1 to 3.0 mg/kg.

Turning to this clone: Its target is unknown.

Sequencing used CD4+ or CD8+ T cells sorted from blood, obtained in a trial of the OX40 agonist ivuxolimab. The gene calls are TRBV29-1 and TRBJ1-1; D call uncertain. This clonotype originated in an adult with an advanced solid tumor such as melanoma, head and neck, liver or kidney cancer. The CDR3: CSVAQNTEAFF. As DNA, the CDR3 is TGCAGCGTTGCACAGAACACTGAAGCTTTCTTT. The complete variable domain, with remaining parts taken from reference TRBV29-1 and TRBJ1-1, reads SAVISQKPSRDICQRGTSLTIQCQVDSQVTMMFWYRQQPGQSLTLIATANQGSEATYESGFVIDKFPISRPNLTFSTLTVSNMSPEDSSIYLCSVAQNTEAFFGQGTRLTVV.